This T cell receptor (beta chain) was captured by sequencing in a study of Graves' ophthalmopathy and Graves' hyperthyroidism. This CDR3 is 18 amino acids long. Trimming took 5 bases from V and 4 from J; bases not matched to a gene: 14. This clonotype was observed a handful of times. RNA transcripts were the source from which TCR beta CDR3 regions were amplified. HTBI primers primed a first-round RT-PCR, and a second-round multiplex PCR followed. Each CDR3 protein is one row after TCRdb ran MiXCR on the multiplex PCR reads. Of over a million distinct CDR3 sequences in the sample, 35% to 45% were seen once.

V and J are TRBV12-3 or TRBV12-4 and TRBJ2-7, with 13 nucleotides matching TRBD2. This receptor was obtained from an adult man with Graves' hyperthyroidism. Sequenced sample: peripheral blood or thyroid tissue (not recorded which). This CDR3 reads CASSDGLAGALSRYEQYF. Here the CDR3 DNA reads TGTGCCAGCAGTGACGGACTAGCGGGAGCTCTTTCGCGGTACGAGCAGTACTTC.